Below are 11 T cell receptor beta chains sequenced from a single sample in a study of T cells in Graves' hyperthyroidism and ophthalmopathy. TCR beta CDR3 sequences were amplified from RNA transcripts. In the first-round RT-PCR of the TCR CDR3, the HTBI primer set was used. Each CDR3 protein gets one entry after TCRdb re-called the multiplex PCR reads with MiXCR. The top ten clones hold 9.5% to 13% of a sample with 650,000 to 750,000 distinct CDR3 sequences, around 15% of them seen once. Material for sequencing was blood. These receptors all stem from a woman aged 18-29 years with Graves' hyperthyroidism.

At least ten counts were recorded for this clonotype. J is TRBJ2-1 and V is TRBV2, with 7 bases that match TRBD1. From germline, CDR1 is SNHLY and CDR2 FYNNEI. J lost 4 bases, V lost 5 bases, and 11 bases had no gene match. The CDR3 length is 16 residues. This CDR3 reads CASSPPGQLFYNEQFF. The CDR3 DNA follows: TGTGCCAGCAGTCCGCCGGGACAGCTATTTTACAATGAGCAGTTCTTC.

This clonotype was observed a handful of times. The chain has TRBV7-9 and TRBJ2-3; D uncertain. V was clipped by 8 bases and J by 8 bases, with 11 bases between them. Germline V gene sequence: CDR1 SEHNR, CDR2 FQNEAQ (reference sequence). The CDR3 has 11 residues. Here the CDR3 DNA reads TGTGCCAGCGAAATTCTTGGTACGCAGTATTTT. It yields the protein CASEILGTQYF.

A note on this clonotype: A much larger clone lies a single base off, so this may be a read error. V and J are TRBV11-1 and TRBJ1-2; weak D call: TRBD1 (6 bases). Germline CDR1 is SGHAT and CDR2 is FQDESV (reference sequence). This CDR3 is 12 amino acids long. The CDR3 DNA is TGTGCCGGCAGCTACGACAGGATCGGCTACACCTTC. Residues: CAGSYDRIGYTF.

The chain uses TRBV2 and TRBJ2-1; no clear D gene. This CDR3 has 15 residues. Trimming pared 1 base from V and 10 bases from J, leaving 17 bases between. Germline loops: CDR1 SNHLY, CDR2 FYNNEI. CDR3 loop: CASSEDSAWAVEQFF. In nucleotides, the CDR3 is TGTGCCAGCAGTGAAGATTCCGCGTGGGCGGTGGAGCAGTTCTTC.

As DNA, the CDR3 is TGCAGCGTACAGACTAGCGGGAGTATGAATGAGCAGTTCTTC. This gives the protein CSVQTSGSMNEQFF. J is TRBJ2-1 and V is TRBV29-1; 12 positions agree with TRBD2. Trimming took 6 bases from V and 7 from J; bases not matched to a gene: 7. Looked up from germline, CDR1 is SQVTM and CDR2 is ANQGSEA. The CDR3 is made up of 14 amino acids.

This clonotype was detected many times. The J gene is TRBJ2-7, the V gene TRBV3-1; 8 bases map to TRBD2. J lost 0 bases, V lost 8 bases, and 12 bases had no gene match. From germline, CDR1 is LGHDT and CDR2 YNNKEL (reference sequence). The CDR3 loop spans 16 amino acids. The chain's CDR3 is CASGPRGLAGSYEQYF. For the CDR3, the DNA is TGTGCCAGCGGCCCTCGGGGGCTAGCGGGCTCCTACGAGCAGTACTTC.

This chain joins TRBV19 and TRBJ2-6; the match to TRBD1 covers 8 bases. Germline assignment: CDR1 LNHDA and CDR2 SQIVND (reference sequence). The CDR3 sequence is 17 residues long. Losses at the gene ends were 6 bases for V and 2 bases for J; bases not matched to a gene: 9. The CDR3 reads CASSTGTGGPGANVLTF. The CDR3 DNA sequence: TGTGCCAGTAGCACTGGGACAGGAGGCCCTGGGGCCAACGTCCTGACTTTC.

V usage is TRBV20-1 and J usage is TRBJ2-2, with D uncertain. V was trimmed by 0 bases and J by 4 bases, leaving 9 bases between them. Germline V gene lookup returns CDR1 DFQATT and CDR2 SNEGSKA (reference sequence). This CDR3 comprises 14 residues. The CDR3 loop reads CSARDGEVTGELFF. CDR3 coding DNA: TGCAGTGCTAGAGACGGAGAGGTCACCGGGGAGCTGTTTTTT.

This clonotype appeared many times. V usage is TRBV28 and J usage is TRBJ2-2; 7 nucleotides line up with TRBD2. CDR3 length equals 17 residues. Unmatched junction bases numbered 10, after V lost 3 bases and J lost 3 bases. The germline gives CDR1 MDHEN, CDR2 SYDVKM. The CDR3 DNA reads TGTGCCAGCAGTTTGCAGGGCGGGCTAGCGGACACCGGGGAGCTGTTTTTT. Translation gives CASSLQGGLADTGELFF.

The J gene is TRBJ1-1, the V gene TRBV6-2 or TRBV6-3; TRBD1 matches at 7 bases. The CDR3 covers 18 residues. The germline CDR1 and CDR2 sequences are MNHEY and SVGEGT. V was clipped by 2 bases and J by 0 bases; unmatched bases: 12. The chain's CDR3 is CASSYNRDSSGVNTEAFF. CDR3 nucleotide sequence: TGTGCCAGCAGTTACAACAGGGACAGCAGCGGGGTGAACACTGAAGCTTTCTTT.

The chain recombines TRBV28 with TRBJ2-3, with 7 bases matching TRBD2. V shed 5 bases and J 1 base; nucleotides not matched to a gene: 9. The germline V gene has CDR1 MDHEN and CDR2 SYDVKM. This CDR3 has 16 residues. The CDR3 DNA sequence: TGTGCCAGCAGTCTAAGGACTAGATGGGGCACAGATACGCAGTATTTT. Protein product: CASSLRTRWGTDTQYF.